This TCR beta chain was obtained from a study of blood T cell repertoires in COVID-19. Overall study: Acute and convalescent COVID-19 specimens originated in the United States, Italy and Spain.

Generated by immunoSEQ multiplex PCR, the TCRdb table keeps only in-frame clones and is missing some. The table includes about 210,000 clones, around nine tenths detected once. The CDR3 is 13 amino acids. The V and J ends lost 1 base and 4 bases respectively, with 7 bases between them. Germline loops: CDR1 GTSNPN, CDR2 SVGIG (reference sequence). Specimen: peripheral blood. The TCR sequence derives from a man younger than 35 with active or convalescent COVID-19. The chain recombines TRBV30 with TRBJ2-2, with D hard to call. The CDR3 bases are TGTGCCTGGAGTGCACAGTCCACCGGGGAGCTGTTTTTT. Translated: CAWSAQSTGELFF. Drawing the rest from reference TRBV30 and TRBJ2-2, the complete variable domain is SQTIHQWPATLVQPVGSPLSLECTVEGTSNPNLYWYRQAAGRGLQLLFYSVGIGQISSEVPQNLSASRPQDRQFILSSKKLLLSDSGFYLCAWSAQSTGELFFGEGSRLTVL.